This entry lists 30 T cell receptor beta chains sequenced from one sample in a study of cytomegalovirus exposure and HLA in healthy donors. Primers for the PCR totalled 60 Vbeta and 13 Jbeta. The table came from immunoSEQ multiplex PCR; TCRdb's copy has only in-frame clones and leaves some out. The profile shows approximately 95,000 clones, approximately 81% of them singletons. The sequencing input was PBMCs. The receptors originated from a woman aged 40-49 years in good health and CMV-seropositive.

The chain couples TRBV9 to TRBJ2-5; D remains unclear. The J call is doubtful: the DNA matches TRBJ2-7 better. The germline gives CDR1 SGDLS, CDR2 YYNGEE. The CDR3 extends over 14 amino acids. This CDR3 is CASSVSVTSYEQYF. The CDR3 DNA reads TGTGCCAGCAGCGTAAGCGTTACCTCCTACGAGCAGTACTTC.

V and J are TRBV15 and TRBJ2-7, with a weak D call TRBD2 (6 bases). Looked up from germline, CDR1 is LNHNV and CDR2 is YYDKDF (reference sequence). With 0 bases removed from V and 4 bases from J, the gap between germline ends came to 13 bases. This CDR3 comprises 15 residues. In DNA, the CDR3 is TGTGCCACCAGCAGAGAGACGGGGGTGGCGTACGAGCAGTACTTC. Protein: CATSRETGVAYEQYF.

The V call is TRBV10-1, the J call TRBJ2-1, with TRBD2 matching 9 bases. CDR1 and CDR2 from the germline V gene are WNHNN and SYGVQD (reference sequence). V dropped 0 bases and J dropped 0; count of bases not matched to a gene: 0. The CDR3 extends over 16 amino acids. The CDR3 DNA is TGCGCCAGCAGTGAGTCTAGCGGGAGCTCCTACAATGAGCAGTTCTTC. This gives the protein CASSESSGSSYNEQFF.

The chain uses TRBV5-1 and TRBJ2-7, with 11 bases matching TRBD1. Germline loops: CDR1 SGHRS, CDR2 YFSETQ. The CDR3 has 15 residues. The J segment lost 7 bases and the V segment lost 0 bases, leaving 6 bases of the junction unmatched. Here the CDR3 DNA reads TGCGCCAGCAGCTTGGACGGACAGGGGGCATATGAGCAGTACTTC. It translates to CASSLDGQGAYEQYF.

The chain uses TRBV4-2 and TRBJ1-1, with 8 bases that match TRBD1. The CDR3 runs to 16 residues. The germline V gene has CDR1 LGHNA and CDR2 YNFKEQ. V was pared by 4 bases and J by 4 bases, with 11 bases of the junction left unmatched. CDR3 protein: CASSPDRGQKGTEAFF. In nucleotides, the CDR3 is TGTGCCAGCAGCCCCGACAGGGGTCAAAAGGGCACTGAAGCTTTCTTT.

As DNA, the CDR3 is TGTGCCAGCAGTTTATTACAGGCTCAATATAGCAATCAGCCCCAGCATTTT. Protein product: CASSLLQAQYSNQPQHF. The chain links TRBV28 to TRBJ1-5, with TRBD1 as a possible D gene (5 bases). The CDR3 has 17 residues. Trimming left V 1 base short and J 0 bases short, with 13 bases between. From germline, CDR1 is MDHEN and CDR2 SYDVKM.

This clone has only one observation. The V call is TRBV27, the J call TRBJ2-5; 10 bases line up with TRBD1. With V trimmed by 6 bases and J by 4 bases, 8 bases remained unmatched. Germline values: CDR1 MNHEY, CDR2 SMNVEV (reference sequence). The CDR3 consists of 15 residues. CDR3 sequence (DNA): TGTGCCAGCAGGCACCGGGACAGGGGTGGAGAGACCCAGTACTTC. Translated, it gives CASRHRDRGGETQYF.

V usage is TRBV10-2 and J usage is TRBJ1-1; D remains unclear. This CDR3 region has 13 residues. Germline lookup yields CDR1 WSHSY and CDR2 SAAADI. The germline V and J ends were trimmed by 5 bases and 0 bases, with 7 bases remaining between them. The DNA for the CDR3 is TGCGCCAGCAGTTTTCACATGAACACTGAAGCTTTCTTT. Translation gives CASSFHMNTEAFF.

This clone has a handful of counts. The chain couples TRBV7-8 to TRBJ2-5, with D perhaps TRBD2 (5 bases). Looked up from germline, CDR1 is SGHVS and CDR2 is FQNEAQ. V was cut by 2 bases and J by 4 bases, with 11 bases left in between. The CDR3 spans 14 residues. In nucleotides, the CDR3 is TGTGCCAGCAGCTTAAATTGGAGCGGAGAGACCCAGTACTTC. It yields the protein CASSLNWSGETQYF.

This sequence joins TRBV4-1 and TRBJ2-7; 9 nucleotides agree with TRBD1. J gave up 0 bases and V 0 bases, and 9 bases lay outside the gene matches. CDR1 and CDR2 (germline): MGHRA, YSYEKL. There are 18 residues in the CDR3. The chain's CDR3 is CASSQETLGQGSSYEQYF. The CDR3 DNA sequence: TGCGCCAGCAGCCAAGAAACATTAGGACAGGGGAGCTCCTACGAGCAGTACTTC.

This chain connects TRBV6-5 to TRBJ1-1; 9 bases are a match to TRBD1. The V segment lost 2 bases and the J segment 7 bases; nucleotides outside the gene matches: 8. The CDR3 extends over 15 amino acids. The V gene's germline CDR1 is MNHEY and CDR2 SVGAGI. The CDR3 nucleotides read TGTGCCAGCAGTTACGGGGGACAGGGCAGCCGTGAAGCTTTCTTT. It specifies CASSYGGQGSREAFF.

The chain couples TRBV7-8 to TRBJ2-5; D is uncertain. This CDR3 is built from 15 residues. Trimming shortened V by 5 bases and J by 1 base, and 14 bases separated the two germline ends. Germline values: CDR1 SGHVS, CDR2 FQNEAQ. CDR3: CASSQAWAAQETQYF. CDR3 bases: TGTGCCAGCAGCCAGGCTTGGGCCGCCCAAGAGACCCAGTACTTC. The full variable domain, its missing parts supplied by reference TRBV7-8 and TRBJ2-5, is GAGVSQSPRYKVAKRGQDVALRCDPISGHVSLFWYQQALGQGPEFLTYFQNEAQLDKSGLPSDRFFAERPEGSVSTLKIQRTQQEDSAVYLCASSQAWAAQETQYFGPGTRLLVL.

This chain connects TRBV5-1 to TRBJ2-1, with 13 bases matching TRBD2. J was trimmed by 0 bases and V by 5 bases; bases with no gene match: 11. This CDR3 region has 19 residues. Germline V lookup: CDR1 SGHRS, CDR2 YFSETQ. The CDR3 reads CASRRSGTSGTRSYNEQFF. CDR3 nucleotides: TGCGCCAGCAGGCGATCCGGGACTAGCGGGACCCGCTCCTACAATGAGCAGTTCTTC.

The chain has TRBV28 and TRBJ2-1; the D gene is possibly TRBD1 (7 bases). CDR3 length: 15 residues. The V end was cut by 5 bases, the J end by 3 bases, with 14 bases between. Per germline, CDR1 MDHEN and CDR2 SYDVKM. CDR3 coding DNA: TGTGCCAGCAGTCAAGGGACAGCGGGCTACAATGAGCAGTTCTTC. It specifies CASSQGTAGYNEQFF.

The CDR3: CASSLQGGEQYF. In DNA form, the CDR3 reads TGTGCCAGCAGCTTGCAGGGTGGCGAGCAGTACTTC. The genes are TRBV5-4 and TRBJ2-7; D is perhaps TRBD1 (5 bases). The CDR3 loop spans 12 amino acids. Trimming removed 1 base from V and 6 bases from J, with 8 bases in between. The germline gives CDR1 SGHNT, CDR2 YYREEE (reference sequence).

This chain uses TRBV7-9 with TRBJ2-5; 9 bases are shared with TRBD2. Germline loops: CDR1 SEHNR, CDR2 FQNEAQ (reference sequence). V trimming: 2 bases; J trimming: 5 bases; junction bases outside the gene matches: 15. CDR3 length equals 18 residues. CDR3: CASSLRSSSGRIRETQYF. CDR3 coding DNA: TGTGCCAGCAGCTTAAGAAGTTCGAGCGGGAGGATTCGGGAGACCCAGTACTTC.

This clone occurred a few times. V is TRBV5-1 and J is TRBJ2-5; 8 bases map to TRBD2. Trimming took 0 bases from V and 2 from J; bases not matched to a gene: 9. Germline V CDR1 and CDR2: SGHRS, YFSETQ. The CDR3 is 17 amino acids. Here the CDR3 reads CASSLASGYQLQETQYF. The CDR3 DNA reads as TGCGCCAGCAGCTTGGCTAGCGGGTACCAACTTCAAGAGACCCAGTACTTC.

The chain carries TRBV5-1 and TRBJ1-2; TRBD1 is a possible D gene (6 bases). The CDR3 totals 16 residues. Germline-derived CDR1 and CDR2 are SGHRS and YFSETQ. Trimming took 6 bases from V and 1 from J, leaving 19 bases between them. The CDR3 DNA is TGCGCCAGCAACCCGGGACATACCCTGATTAACTATGGCTACACCTTC. This encodes CASNPGHTLINYGYTF.

This clone was counted once. The chain recombines TRBV10-1 with TRBJ2-3; 13 positions match TRBD2. Germline V gene data show CDR1 as WNHNN and CDR2 as SYGVQD (reference sequence). The length of the CDR3 is 19 residues. V lost 6 bases, J lost 4 bases, and 16 bases stayed unmatched. CDR3 sequence reads: CASRGTSGTENGWADTQYF. CDR3 sequence (DNA): TGCGCCAGCAGAGGGACTAGCGGGACCGAAAACGGATGGGCAGATACGCAGTATTTT.

The chain joins TRBV19 to TRBJ1-2; unclear D gene. Trimming stripped 5 bases from V and 3 bases from J, with 16 bases between. Germline lookup yields CDR1 LNHDA and CDR2 SQIVND (reference sequence). The CDR3 consists of 15 residues. CDR3 region: CASSLVQIEYYGYTF. The CDR3 DNA reads as TGTGCCAGTAGTTTGGTACAGATTGAATACTATGGCTACACCTTC.

The table lists this clone with a few counts. The chain joins TRBV7-9 to TRBJ1-5; TRBD1 might be the D (5 bases). CDR3 size: 15 residues. CDR1 SEHNR and CDR2 FQNEAQ come from the germline V gene (reference sequence). With 5 bases removed from V and 3 bases from J, the gap between germline ends came to 14 bases. CDR3 loop: CASSPTDRYNQPQHF. For the CDR3, the DNA is TGTGCCAGCAGCCCAACCGACAGATACAATCAGCCCCAGCATTTT.

This chain joins TRBV6-1 and TRBJ2-3; D is perhaps TRBD1 (6 bases). Between the trimmed V and J ends, which lost 1 base and 1 base, there was a span of 6 bases. The germline CDR1 and CDR2 sequences are MNHNS and SASEGT. The CDR3 length is 14 residues. Written as DNA, the CDR3 is TGTGCCAGCAGTGAAGGACAGGGCACAGATACGCAGTATTTT. Encoded protein: CASSEGQGTDTQYF.

This clone was seen a few times. The gene calls are TRBV5-1 and TRBJ2-1, with D perhaps matching TRBD1 (7 bases). CDR3 size: 15 residues. V was trimmed by 4 bases and J by 6 bases, leaving 17 bases between them. Germline CDR1 and CDR2: SGHRS and YFSETQ. DNA for the CDR3: TGCGCCAGCAGCGATCAGGGGGGTGTCATCAATGAGCAGTTCTTC. Translated: CASSDQGGVINEQFF.

The genes are TRBV18 and TRBJ1-1; 9 nucleotides agree with TRBD1. Germline V gene data show CDR1 as KGHSH and CDR2 as LQKENI. The trim removed 5 bases at V and 5 bases at J, leaving 3 bases unmatched. The CDR3 is 13 amino acids. In DNA form, the CDR3 reads TGTGCCAGCTCATGGGACAGGGCGACTGAAGCTTTCTTT. Translated: CASSWDRATEAFF.

The V call is TRBV9, the J call TRBJ2-2; a weak D match, TRBD2 (5 bases). V dropped 0 bases and J dropped 10 bases, with 7 bases sitting between them. The CDR3 sequence is 12 residues long. CDR1 and CDR2 from the germline V gene are SGDLS and YYNGEE. The CDR3 spells CASSVVEEELFF. DNA of the CDR3: TGTGCCAGCAGCGTAGTGGAGGAGGAGCTGTTTTTT.

V is TRBV9 and J is TRBJ2-7, with 7 bases identical to TRBD2. Germline V gene lookup returns CDR1 SGDLS and CDR2 YYNGEE. V lost 0 bases, J lost 3 bases, and 3 bases stayed unmatched. This CDR3 is 14 amino acids long. CDR3: CASSVGASGYEQYF. The CDR3 nucleotides read TGTGCCAGCAGCGTAGGGGCTAGCGGCTACGAGCAGTACTTC.

This chain connects TRBV5-4 to TRBJ2-2; a possible D gene is TRBD1 (5 bases). Trimming cost V 1 base and J 4 bases, with 8 bases left between them. This CDR3 contains 14 residues. CDR1 and CDR2 from the germline V gene are SGHNT and YYREEE (reference sequence). CDR3 protein: CASSLNRFTGELFF. Written as DNA, the CDR3 is TGTGCCAGCAGCTTGAACAGGTTCACCGGGGAGCTGTTTTTT.

The chain links TRBV10-1 to TRBJ2-2; a possible D gene is TRBD1 (5 bases). This CDR3 contains 13 residues. The germline CDR1 and CDR2 sequences are WNHNN and SYGVQD (reference sequence). V lost 0 bases, J lost 6 bases, and 5 bases lay in between. As DNA, the CDR3 is TGCGCCAGCAGTGAGTCAGGGGCCGGGGAGCTGTTTTTT. Protein product: CASSESGAGELFF.

The CDR3 protein is CALRDLAGELFF. In DNA, the CDR3 is TGTGCCCTCAGGGATCTGGCCGGGGAGCTGTTTTTT. The chain is built from TRBV7-9 and TRBJ2-2; D is perhaps TRBD1 (5 bases). Germline-derived CDR1 and CDR2 are SEHNR and FQNEAQ (reference sequence). The V gene lost 11 bases and the J gene lost 6 bases, with 13 bases spanning the gap. The CDR3 runs to 12 residues. Full variable domain (outside the CDR3, taken from reference TRBV7-9 and TRBJ2-2): DTGVSQNPRHKITKRGQNVTFRCDPISEHNRLYWYRQTLGQGPEFLTYFQNEAQLEKSRLLSDRFSAERPKGSFSTLEIQRTEQGDSAMYLCALRDLAGELFFGEGSRLTVL.

V gene TRBV7-8 combines with J gene TRBJ2-4; no clear D gene. The germline CDR1 and CDR2 sequences are SGHVS and FQNEAQ. The germline V and J ends were trimmed by 0 bases and 6 bases, with 12 bases remaining between them. CDR3 size: 15 residues. Here the CDR3 reads CASSLAPSSRNIQYF. DNA of the CDR3: TGTGCCAGCAGCTTAGCTCCATCTTCTAGAAACATTCAGTACTTC.